These 11 T cell receptor beta chains share one sample of origin, sequenced in a study of response to subunit inactivated influenza vaccine. TCRdb re-called the RT-PCR reads through MiXCR, storing one row per CDR3 protein. The data contain around 520,000 distinct CDR3 sequences, about 10% of them singletons. Here the sequenced sample was PBMCs from blood, taken on the day of vaccination. These receptors originate from a man aged 50 to 60 who received an inactivated influenza vaccine.

This clonotype has more than one count but fewer than ten. This chain joins TRBV20-1 and TRBJ2-2; 7 bases are shared with TRBD2. The CDR3 is made up of 14 amino acids. The V and J ends lost 0 bases and 3 bases, in that order; junction bases with no gene match: 1. Germline CDR1 is DFQATT and CDR2 is SNEGSKA (reference sequence). CDR3 in DNA: TGCAGTGCTAGAGATCGGGGGGACACCGGGGAGCTGTTTTTT. Protein sequence: CSARDRGDTGELFF.

There are a few counts of this clonotype. The chain is built from TRBV5-1 and TRBJ1-1; 8 bases are a match to TRBD1. Trimming cost V 0 bases and J 1 base; bases outside gene matches: 5. The CDR3 spans 16 residues. Looked up from germline, CDR1 is SGHRS and CDR2 is YFSETQ. The CDR3 coding sequence is TGCGCCAGCAGCTTGGGGACAGGGCAGGGGAACACTGAAGCTTTCTTT. Protein sequence: CASSLGTGQGNTEAFF.

This clonotype was counted many times. The chain has TRBV5-1 and TRBJ1-6, with D possibly being TRBD1 (5 bases). CDR3 length: 14 amino acids. V was pared by 0 bases and J by 6 bases, with 7 bases between. Germline assignment: CDR1 SGHRS and CDR2 YFSETQ. The CDR3 spells CASSLGQTNSPLHF. CDR3 in DNA: TGCGCCAGCAGCTTGGGACAGACTAATTCACCCCTCCACTTT.

The V gene is TRBV24-1, the J gene TRBJ2-7, with TRBD1 matching 8 bases. The CDR3 has 16 amino acids. Germline V gene lookup returns CDR1 KGHDR and CDR2 SFDVKD. The V and J ends lost 4 bases and 2 bases, in that order; junction bases with no gene match: 9. This CDR3 is CATSDRTRTGTYEQYF. CDR3 DNA sequence: TGTGCCACCAGTGACCGGACCAGGACAGGGACCTACGAGCAGTACTTC.

This chain links TRBV27 with TRBJ2-2, with 9 positions matching TRBD2. The germline V gene encodes CDR1 MNHEY and CDR2 SMNVEV (reference sequence). The CDR3 is 16 amino acids. The V segment lost 7 bases and the J segment 6 bases; nucleotides outside the gene matches: 12. CDR3 sequence (DNA): TGTGCCAGCACCAAACGAGCGGGAGGAGGGGCCGGGGAGCTGTTTTTT. Amino acid sequence: CASTKRAGGGAGELFF.

This clonotype was detected only a few times. The chain uses TRBV5-1 and TRBJ2-2, with TRBD1 identical over 9 bases. The V gene's germline CDR1 is SGHRS and CDR2 YFSETQ. The trim removed 0 bases at V and 6 bases at J, leaving 3 bases unmatched. The CDR3 is made up of 15 amino acids. Here the CDR3 reads CASSLEQGAAGELFF. In DNA, the CDR3 is TGCGCCAGCAGCTTGGAACAGGGGGCGGCCGGGGAGCTGTTTTTT.

J is TRBJ2-2 and V is TRBV19, with a possible D match to TRBD2 (6 bases). CDR1 LNHDA and CDR2 SQIVND come from the germline V gene (reference sequence). The CDR3 spans 17 residues. Trimming stripped 5 bases from V and 3 bases from J, with 19 bases between. The CDR3 here is CASSVQYGGLDTGELFF. CDR3 DNA sequence: TGTGCCAGTAGTGTACAGTACGGAGGGCTCGACACCGGGGAGCTGTTTTTT. The whole variable domain, filled in from reference TRBV19 and TRBJ2-2, reads DGGITQSPKYLFRKEGQNVTLSCEQNLNHDAMYWYRQDPGQGLRLIYYSQIVNDFQKGDIAEGYSVSREKKESFPLTVTSAQKNPTAFYLCASSVQYGGLDTGELFFGEGSRLTVL.

The V and J genes are TRBV2 and TRBJ2-1; 8 bases align to TRBD1. CDR3 size: 17 residues. Germline V gene data show CDR1 as SNHLY and CDR2 as FYNNEI. V was clipped by 6 bases and J by 0 bases; unmatched bases: 10. The CDR3 bases are TGTGCCAGCAGCCAAGGACAGGGCTTCCTCTCCTACAATGAGCAGTTCTTC. As protein: CASSQGQGFLSYNEQFF.

The table lists this clonotype with a few counts. The rearrangement uses TRBV7-2 and TRBJ2-5; D unclear. V was clipped by 7 bases and J by 1 base, with 10 bases between them. CDR1 and CDR2 (germline): SGHTA, FQGNSA. This CDR3 has 13 residues. DNA for the CDR3: TGTGCCAGCACCGCCGGGCCCCAAGAGACCCAGTACTTC. It translates to CASTAGPQETQYF. The entire variable domain, with the rest obtained from reference TRBV7-2 and TRBJ2-5, is as follows: GAGVSQSPSNKVTEKGKDVELRCDPISGHTALYWYRQSLGQGLEFLIYFQGNSAPDKSGLPSDRFSAERTGGSVSTLTIQRTQQEDSAVYLCASTAGPQETQYFGPGTRLLVL.

This clonotype appeared a few times. The chain combines TRBV5-1 with TRBJ2-7; 7 bases are shared with TRBD1. This CDR3 is 13 amino acids long. Germline CDR1 reads SGHRS; CDR2 reads YFSETQ. Germline trimming cut 4 bases from V and 3 bases from J; bases unmatched to any gene: 4. CDR3: CASSIGQVYEQYF. The CDR3 DNA reads TGCGCCAGCAGCATAGGACAGGTCTACGAGCAGTACTTC.

The chain joins TRBV9 to TRBJ2-1; TRBD2 matches 12 bases. Germline V CDR1 and CDR2: SGDLS, YYNGEE. V was pared by 0 bases and J by 8 bases, with 6 bases of the junction left unmatched. The CDR3 loop spans 16 amino acids. The CDR3 bases are TGTGCCAGCAGCGTAGTAAGGACTAGCGGGGCTGATGAGCAGTTCTTC. Amino acids: CASSVVRTSGADEQFF.